This entry describes one T cell receptor (beta chain). This table comes from immunoSEQ multiplex PCR, and its TCRdb copy is limited to in-frame clones, with some not included. The sample lists more than 10,000 clones; about 87% were seen once. The record originates from a study of T cell changes during pregnancy in multiple sclerosis. Germline trimming cut 5 bases from V and 1 base from J; bases unmatched to any gene: 8. The V gene's germline CDR1 is MNHEY and CDR2 SMNVEV (reference sequence). The CDR3 extends over 15 amino acids. Source: CD8+ T cells from peripheral blood mononuclear cells, taken in the second trimester of pregnancy. The chain combines TRBV27 with TRBJ2-7; 7 nucleotides match TRBD2. This TCR was sampled from a female donor in good health, enrolled as a control in a pregnancy study. For the CDR3, the DNA is TGTGCCAGCAGTCCCGAGGGCGGGAGATCCTACGAGCAGTACTTC. The encoded protein is CASSPEGGRSYEQYF.